Presented here are 29 T cell receptor beta chains from one specimen sequenced in a study of PD-1 blockade in classical Hodgkin lymphoma. Time point specified: cycle 4 day 1 (C4D1), after more than five weeks of nivolumab. Exposure to brentuximab vedotin varied, and each patient had relapsed following autologous stem cell transplantation. This table comes from immunoSEQ multiplex PCR, and its TCRdb copy is limited to in-frame clones, with some not included. The sample lists tens of thousands of clones; around four fifths were seen once. Here the sequenced sample was peripheral blood mononuclear cells (PBMCs), taken before the fourth cycle of nivolumab. The origin of the receptors is a human donor with classical Hodgkin lymphoma.

V gene TRBV5-6 combines with J gene TRBJ2-7; D not certain. Germline CDR1 and CDR2: SGHDT and YYEEEE. This CDR3 is 15 amino acids long. V lost 1 base and J 6 bases, leaving 17 bases between the germline ends. The CDR3 protein is CASSLLWINGGEQYF. CDR3 in DNA: TGTGCCAGCAGCTTGTTATGGATTAACGGCGGCGAGCAGTACTTC.

The rearrangement joins TRBV5-4 to TRBJ2-3; D gene uncertain. Germline V lookup: CDR1 SGHNT, CDR2 YYREEE (reference sequence). The CDR3 loop spans 13 amino acids. Trimming took 1 base from V and 4 from J, leaving 7 bases between them. This CDR3 is CASSLSDADTQYF. The CDR3 DNA follows: TGTGCCAGCAGCTTGTCGGATGCAGATACGCAGTATTTT.

This chain uses TRBV6-6 with TRBJ2-1; D gene unclear. Germline CDR1 is MNHNY and CDR2 is SVGAGI (reference sequence). Trimming pared 5 bases from V and 9 bases from J, leaving 14 bases between. The CDR3 spans 13 residues. The CDR3 is CASSTDRGIEQFF. The CDR3 DNA sequence: TGTGCCAGCAGTACCGATCGAGGAATTGAGCAGTTCTTC.

This clone was seen at least ten times. This sequence joins TRBV29-1 and TRBJ2-1; 9 bases fit TRBD2. After removal of 4 bases from V and 7 bases from J, the junction contained 5 bases not matched to a gene. The CDR3 sequence is 13 residues long. Germline CDR1 reads SQVTM; CDR2 reads ANQGSEA. This CDR3 is CSVAFLAGNEQFF. CDR3 nucleotide sequence: TGCAGCGTTGCTTTTCTAGCGGGGAATGAGCAGTTCTTC.

The chain combines TRBV28 with TRBJ1-2; tentatively, D is TRBD1 (5 bases). Germline lookup yields CDR1 MDHEN and CDR2 SYDVKM. The CDR3 totals 13 residues. V lost 7 bases, J lost 8 bases, and 17 bases lay in between. CDR3 coding DNA: TGTGCCAGCACCCACCCGACAGCCTGGGGCTACACCTTC. It encodes CASTHPTAWGYTF.

V and J are TRBV6-1 and TRBJ2-1; D is uncertain. CDR1 MNHNS and CDR2 SASEGT come from the germline V gene. Trimming removed 10 bases at V and 4 bases at J, with 5 bases between. CDR3 length: 10 amino acids. CDR3 bases: TGTGCCATCTCTTACAATGAGCAGTTCTTC. Translating gives CAISYNEQFF.

V is TRBV6-5 and J is TRBJ1-2; D not resolved. Looked up from germline, CDR1 is MNHEY and CDR2 is SVGAGI. Trimming left V 0 bases short and J 0 bases short, with 11 bases between. This CDR3 comprises 16 residues. The CDR3 sequence is CASSYSVWAPNYGYTF. Written as DNA, the CDR3 is TGTGCCAGCAGTTACTCGGTGTGGGCGCCTAACTATGGCTACACCTTC.

The chain recombines TRBV7-9 with TRBJ1-2, with TRBD1 matching over 11 bases. From germline, CDR1 is SEHNR and CDR2 FQNEAQ (reference sequence). V shed 5 bases and J 6 bases; nucleotides not matched to a gene: 11. The CDR3 consists of 16 residues. As DNA, the CDR3 is TGTGCCAGCAGCGAAACCGGGACAGGGGGGTTTCATGGCTACACCTTC. Protein: CASSETGTGGFHGYTF.

The chain carries TRBV2 and TRBJ2-3; D is unresolved. This CDR3 has 12 residues. V gave up 7 bases and J gave up 0 bases, with 5 bases separating them. From germline, CDR1 is SNHLY and CDR2 FYNNEI. CDR3: CASKVSTDTQYF. The CDR3 DNA sequence: TGTGCCAGCAAGGTCAGCACAGATACGCAGTATTTT.

The CDR3 bases are TGCAGCGTTGAAGGGGGGGCAAACCACGAGCAGTACTTC. Amino acid sequence: CSVEGGANHEQYF. The rearrangement uses TRBV29-1 and TRBJ2-7; D may correspond to TRBD1 or TRBD2 (6 bases each). The V gene's germline CDR1 is SQVTM and CDR2 ANQGSEA. The CDR3 covers 13 residues. The germline V and J ends were trimmed by 1 base and 5 bases, with 12 bases remaining between them.

V is TRBV9 and J is TRBJ1-3, with unresolved D. The CDR3 consists of 12 residues. Trimming left V 2 bases short and J 4 bases short, with 4 bases between. Germline CDR1 SGDLS, CDR2 YYNGEE. The chain's CDR3 is CASSVEGNTIYF. The CDR3 coding sequence is TGTGCCAGCAGCGTCGAAGGAAACACCATATATTTT.

J is TRBJ1-1 and V is TRBV27, with D hard to call. The CDR3 has 13 amino acids. Trimming took 8 bases from V and 3 from J, leaving 13 bases between them. CDR1 and CDR2 (germline): MNHEY, SMNVEV (reference sequence). For the CDR3, the DNA is TGTGCCAGCGCTCCCCGCGGCGACACTGAAGCTTTCTTT. This translates into CASAPRGDTEAFF.

The chain links TRBV18 to TRBJ2-7; 13 bases align to TRBD2. V trimming: 3 bases; J trimming: 5 bases; junction bases outside the gene matches: 1. CDR3 length equals 14 residues. In germline, CDR1 is KGHSH, CDR2 LQKENI. CDR3 sequence reads: CASSPTSGGHEQYF. CDR3 coding DNA: TGTGCCAGCTCACCGACTAGCGGGGGGCACGAGCAGTACTTC.

The chain is built from TRBV21-1 and TRBJ1-4. TRBV21-1 is tagged as a pseudogene. This CDR3 is 14 amino acids long. The CDR3 nucleotides read TGTGCCAGCACCATCGGACGGAATAATGAAAAACTGTTTTTT. It translates to CASTIGRNNEKLFF.

This clone was observed at least ten times. The J gene is TRBJ1-2, the V gene TRBV27, with a possible D match to TRBD1 (6 bases). This CDR3 has 15 amino acids. The V end lost 9 bases, the J end lost 3 bases, and 20 bases lay between the germline ends. Germline V gives CDR1 MNHEY, CDR2 SMNVEV (reference sequence). CDR3 coding DNA: TGTGCCAGGGGGGGCTGGCAGGGAGGCGACTATGGCTACACCTTC. Protein product: CARGGWQGGDYGYTF.

The chain joins TRBV19 to TRBJ2-7, with TRBD1 matching over 10 bases. CDR1 and CDR2 from the germline V gene are LNHDA and SQIVND (reference sequence). The J segment lost 2 bases and the V segment lost 5 bases, leaving 9 bases of the junction unmatched. The CDR3 length is 16 residues. CDR3 coding DNA: TGTGCCAGTAGTCCAACTTCCGGGACAGGGGCCTACGAGCAGTACTTC. This sequence encodes CASSPTSGTGAYEQYF.

This clone was recorded only once. The chain has TRBV5-6 and TRBJ2-1, with TRBD1 matching 7 bases. The CDR3 consists of 18 residues. V lost 4 bases to trimming and J lost 4 bases; unmatched junction nucleotides: 17. Germline V gene data show CDR1 as SGHDT and CDR2 as YYEEEE. The CDR3 DNA reads TGTGCCAGCAGCAATTCCGGGACAGCCCTGGCCAGATACAATGAGCAGTTCTTC. Protein product: CASSNSGTALARYNEQFF.

In this sample, this clone turned up once. The J gene is TRBJ1-6, the V gene TRBV7-2; D is possibly TRBD1 (5 bases). Trimming took 7 bases from V and 3 from J, leaving 13 bases between them. CDR1 is SGHTA, CDR2 FQGNSA, per germline. CDR3 size: 15 residues. CDR3 sequence (DNA): TGTGCCAGCACCGTCCAGGGCAACTATAATTCACCCCTCCACTTT. The encoded protein is CASTVQGNYNSPLHF.

The genes are TRBV4-1 and TRBJ1-1; 7 bases are a match to TRBD1. Looked up from germline, CDR1 is MGHRA and CDR2 is YSYEKL. The CDR3 is 13 amino acids. The junction had 5 bases not matched to a gene; V was cut back by 4 bases and J by 6 bases. The CDR3 sequence is CASSLGQVAEAFF. CDR3 nucleotides: TGCGCCAGCAGCCTTGGACAGGTAGCTGAAGCTTTCTTT.

This sequence joins TRBV9 and TRBJ2-1, with 9 bases aligning to TRBD2. CDR1 and CDR2 from the germline V gene are SGDLS and YYNGEE. This CDR3 region has 14 residues. V lost 2 bases and J lost 8; bases outside the gene matches: 5. DNA for the CDR3: TGTGCCAGCAGCGTGGGGACTAGCACCGATGAGCAGTTCTTC. It codes for CASSVGTSTDEQFF. The full variable domain, rest sourced from reference TRBV9 and TRBJ2-1, is DSGVTQTPKHLITATGQRVTLRCSPRSGDLSVYWYQQSLDQGLQFLIQYYNGEERAKGNILERFSAQQFPDLHSELNLSSLELGDSALYFCASSVGTSTDEQFFGPGTRLTVL.

The chain carries TRBV6-5 and TRBJ1-2; D not certain. Germline V CDR1 and CDR2: MNHEY, SVGAGI. Between the trimmed V and J ends, which lost 8 bases and 7 bases, there was a span of 11 bases. The CDR3 has 11 residues. DNA for the CDR3: TGTGCCAGCGGGAGGGTCGGTGGCTACACCTTC. It encodes CASGRVGGYTF.

This clone showed up just a few times. The chain joins TRBV18 to TRBJ2-7; D is undetermined. The CDR3 runs 11 residues. The V gene's germline CDR1 is KGHSH and CDR2 LQKENI. V was pared by 8 bases and J by 4 bases, with 9 bases between. The CDR3 loop is CASRTDYEQYF. DNA of the CDR3: TGTGCCAGCCGGACCGATTACGAGCAGTACTTC.

In this sample, this clone turned up once. In DNA form, the CDR3 reads TGTGCCAGCAGCTTATCCCTTACTAGCGGGAGGCGCCGCTCCTACGAGCAGTACTTC. Translating gives CASSLSLTSGRRRSYEQYF. This chain connects TRBV7-9 to TRBJ2-7, with TRBD2 matching over 12 bases. CDR3 length equals 19 residues. With 2 bases clipped from V and 0 bases from J, the junction kept 11 bases outside the gene matches. CDR1 SEHNR and CDR2 FQNEAQ come from the germline V gene (reference sequence).

This rearrangement joins TRBV7-9 to TRBJ1-4; D is perhaps TRBD1 (5 bases). The ends were cut back, 3 bases at V and 1 base at J, with 9 bases in the middle. CDR3 length: 15 amino acids. CDR1 and CDR2 (germline): SEHNR, FQNEAQ (reference sequence). The CDR3 bases are TGTGCCAGCAGCTTCGGGGACCGAACTAATGAAAAACTGTTTTTT. Translation: CASSFGDRTNEKLFF. The whole variable domain, remainder taken from reference TRBV7-9 and TRBJ1-4, is DTGVSQNPRHKITKRGQNVTFRCDPISEHNRLYWYRQTLGQGPEFLTYFQNEAQLEKSRLLSDRFSAERPKGSFSTLEIQRTEQGDSAMYLCASSFGDRTNEKLFFGSGTQLSVL.

CDR3 in amino acids: CAWSPGGGLYGYTF. CDR3 nucleotide sequence: TGTGCCTGGAGTCCAGGGGGCGGGTTGTATGGCTACACCTTC. The genes are TRBV30 and TRBJ1-2; 8 bases align to TRBD1. Losses at the gene ends were 2 bases for V and 5 bases for J; bases not matched to a gene: 7. This CDR3 contains 14 residues. Per the germline V gene, CDR1 is GTSNPN and CDR2 is SVGIG (reference sequence).

This chain joins TRBV7-2 and TRBJ2-3; a weak D match, TRBD2 (6 bases). This CDR3 is built from 14 residues. CDR1 and CDR2 from the germline V gene are SGHTA and FQGNSA. Trimming took 1 base from V and 2 from J, leaving 7 bases between them. The CDR3: CASSLGTITDTQYF. The CDR3 bases are TGTGCCAGCAGCTTAGGGACTATCACAGATACGCAGTATTTT.

The CDR3 bases are TGTGCCAGCTCACCATCCTTAGCGTCAGGGGGCGTTTATGGCTACACCTTC. It codes for CASSPSLASGGVYGYTF. The rearrangement joins TRBV18 to TRBJ1-2; 8 nucleotides match TRBD1. The J segment lost 5 bases and the V segment lost 2 bases, leaving 13 bases of the junction unmatched. Per the germline V gene, CDR1 is KGHSH and CDR2 is LQKENI. This CDR3 is built from 17 residues.

V gene TRBV11-2 combines with J gene TRBJ2-7; possible D gene TRBD1, 6 bases. Germline assignment: CDR1 SGHAT and CDR2 FQNNGV. Trimming removed 4 bases from V and 1 base from J, with 11 bases in between. This CDR3 region has 14 residues. The CDR3 region is CASSWTTGSYEQYF. Here the CDR3 DNA reads TGTGCCAGCAGCTGGACGACAGGATCCTACGAGCAGTACTTC.

The J gene is TRBJ2-1, the V gene TRBV29-1; a weak D match, TRBD1 (5 bases). The CDR3 length is 14 residues. CDR1 SQVTM and CDR2 ANQGSEA come from the germline V gene. The V gene lost 6 bases and the J gene lost 2 bases, with 14 bases spanning the gap. The chain's CDR3 is CSVRQSFPYNEQFF. The CDR3 DNA reads TGCAGCGTGAGACAGTCTTTTCCCTACAATGAGCAGTTCTTC.